These T cell receptor beta chains were read from a single sample in a study of blood T cell repertoires in COVID-19. Sequencing used immunoSEQ multiplex PCR; TCRdb keeps in-frame clones, though not all of them. This sample has 65,000 to 70,000 clones, with around 86% found just once. Input material: peripheral blood. The receptors shown here come from a woman aged 60-75 years with acute or convalescent COVID-19. CDR3s include the opening cysteine and the closing phenylalanine or tryptophan. A D gene is named only where the DNA matches it firmly.

d_call j_call v_call cdr3_aa
. TRBJ1-5 TRBV19 CASSSLGGVARNQPQHF
TRBD2 TRBJ2-1 TRBV11-3 CASSTSGSSYNEQFF
TRBD1 TRBJ2-1 TRBV5-1 CASSLAGGQVPYNEQFF
. TRBJ1-4 TRBV15 CATSIRGEKLFF
TRBD2 TRBJ2-2 TRBV4-1 CASSQSMAGGRIGELFF
. TRBJ2-7 TRBV12-3/TRBV12-4 CASSFYPSEQYF
. TRBJ1-5 TRBV7-2 CASSLQGQPQHF
. TRBJ2-7 TRBV5-4 CASSLEATYEQYF
TRBD2 TRBJ2-1 TRBV6-1 CASSEGRGALINGQFF
. TRBJ2-3 TRBV19 CASSIRGDTQYF
. TRBJ1-4 TRBV2 CASSQQGLNEKLFF